This T cell receptor beta chain was retrieved from a study of blood T cell repertoires in COVID-19. CDR3 size: 14 residues. CDR1 MNHEY and CDR2 SVGEGT come from the germline V gene. The V segment lost 0 bases and the J segment 8 bases; nucleotides outside the gene matches: 4. Some clones are missing from TCRdb's copy, which holds only in-frame ones; the method was immunoSEQ multiplex PCR. The sample holds under 150,000 clones, under 80% seen once. The origin of this receptor is an older man with acute or convalescent COVID-19. Sequences were obtained from peripheral blood. The chain has TRBV6-2 or TRBV6-3 and TRBJ2-1; the match to TRBD1 covers 7 bases. CDR3 sequence reads: CASSYSIGGDEQFF. The CDR3 DNA reads TGTGCCAGCAGTTACTCTATAGGGGGCGATGAGCAGTTCTTC.